This record concerns one T cell receptor beta chain sequence. Its matching antigen is unknown. The sample belongs to a study of T cell responses to AZD1222 COVID-19 vaccine. General study findings and limits: Repertoires were sampled only after the peak T cell response. Vaccine-related CD4 TCRs covered spike, predominating at 160-218 and 743-854. Baseline seropositives among AZD1222 recipients totaled only six or seven.

The data were produced by immunoSEQ multiplex PCR, yet TCRdb's version contains in-frame clones alone and is incomplete. The data contain roughly 170,000 clones, roughly 90% of them singletons. CDR1 and CDR2 from the germline V gene are MNHEY and SVGAGI. The CDR3 has 13 residues. Trimming left V 8 bases short and J 13 bases short, with 18 bases between. The V call is TRBV6-5, the J call TRBJ1-6; maybe TRBD1 (6 bases). The TCR was taken from an adult in good health. The material sequenced was peripheral blood, taken on day 0 of AZD1222 vaccination. CDR3 amino acids: CASEGFLQGPLHF. CDR3 coding DNA: TGTGCCAGCGAAGGTTTCCTACAGGGCCCCCTCCACTTT.